A single sample gave rise to the 17 T cell receptor beta chains below, sequenced in a study of blood T cell repertoires in COVID-19. Assay: immunoSEQ multiplex PCR; the TCRdb copy retains only in-frame clones and omits some. The sample holds roughly 120,000 clones, more than 70% seen once. What was sequenced was peripheral blood. The source is a man aged 65 to 85 with acute or convalescent COVID-19.

The chain recombines TRBV6-5 with TRBJ1-4; D not resolved. The CDR3 is made up of 12 amino acids. Germline V gives CDR1 MNHEY, CDR2 SVGAGI. With 7 bases removed from V and 7 bases from J, the gap between germline ends came to 10 bases. CDR3 loop: CASISGSEKLFF. The CDR3 DNA is TGTGCCAGCATATCCGGGAGTGAAAAACTGTTTTTT.

The chain combines TRBV6-1 with TRBJ1-4, with TRBD1 identical over 7 bases. The CDR3 spans 16 residues. CDR1 and CDR2 (germline): MNHNS, SASEGT. V shed 4 bases, J shed 7 bases, and the junction held 12 bases outside the gene matches. The CDR3 sequence: CASSGRDSLVGEKLFF. The DNA of the CDR3 is TGTGCCAGCAGTGGCCGGGACAGCTTGGTCGGTGAAAAACTGTTTTTT.

The gene calls are TRBV9 and TRBJ2-1, with 10 bases that match TRBD1. The ends lost 0 bases at V and 1 base at J; junction bases unmatched: 7. Per the germline V gene, CDR1 is SGDLS and CDR2 is YYNGEE. CDR3 size: 18 residues. As DNA, the CDR3 is TGTGCCAGCAGCGTAGGATTGACAGGGGGCCAATCCTACAATGAGCAGTTCTTC. Amino acid sequence: CASSVGLTGGQSYNEQFF.

CDR3 DNA sequence: TGTGCCAGCAGCCCCCGGGAACCTAATCAGCCCCAGCATTTT. It codes for CASSPREPNQPQHF. The V call is TRBV27, the J call TRBJ1-5; D ambiguous. The CDR3 is 14 residues long. CDR1 is MNHEY and CDR2 is SMNVEV in the germline V gene (reference sequence). V lost 6 bases and J lost 4, with 13 bases in between.

The chain carries TRBV10-3 and TRBJ1-1, with D possibly TRBD1 on 5 matching bases. V lost 0 bases to trimming and J lost 5 bases, with 10 bases between them. Germline V lookup: CDR1 ENHRY, CDR2 SYGVKD. CDR3 length: 14 amino acids. CDR3 region: CAISESGGLTEAFF. CDR3 nucleotides: TGTGCCATCAGTGAGTCGGGGGGATTGACTGAAGCTTTCTTT.

With regard to this clone: The junction departs from germline at one end; a sequencing error may be responsible. The CDR3 loop is CASRRPLF. CDR3 bases: TGCGCCAGCAGGCGGCCCCTCTTC. The chain couples TRBV5-1 to TRBJ2-1; D remains unclear. Germline assignment: CDR1 SGHRS and CDR2 YFSETQ. The length of the CDR3 is 8 residues. Full variable domain (remainder filled in from reference TRBV5-1 and TRBJ2-1): KAGVTQTPRYLIKTRGQQVTLSCSPISGHRSVSWYQQTPGQGLQFLFEYFSETQRNKGNFPGRFSGRQFSNSRSEMNVSTLELGDSALYLCASRRPLFGPGTRLTVL.

The chain recombines TRBV5-1 with TRBJ2-2, with D maybe TRBD2 (5 bases). Looked up from germline, CDR1 is SGHRS and CDR2 is YFSETQ. CDR3 size: 14 residues. Trimming cost V 6 bases and J 3 bases, with 12 bases left between them. This chain's CDR3 is CASKLTGYTGELFF. In DNA form, the CDR3 reads TGCGCCAGCAAACTAACGGGGTACACCGGGGAGCTGTTTTTT. Looking up the rest from reference TRBV5-1 and TRBJ2-2 gives the full variable domain: KAGVTQTPRYLIKTRGQQVTLSCSPISGHRSVSWYQQTPGQGLQFLFEYFSETQRNKGNFPGRFSGRQFSNSRSEMNVSTLELGDSALYLCASKLTGYTGELFFGEGSRLTVL.

As to this clone: Other DNA sequences of this sample code for an identical CDR3. The J gene is TRBJ1-6, the V gene TRBV2; 9 nucleotides agree with TRBD1. From germline, CDR1 is SNHLY and CDR2 FYNNEI. V lost 6 bases and J lost 7; bases outside the gene matches: 1. The CDR3 extends over 13 amino acids. The CDR3 region has the DNA TGTGCCAGCAGCGGACAGGGGAATTCACCCCTCCACTTT. Amino acids: CASSGQGNSPLHF.

The chain carries TRBV2 and TRBJ2-5; 8 nucleotides line up with TRBD2. CDR3 length: 16 residues. J was trimmed by 4 bases and V by 6 bases; bases with no gene match: 13. The V gene's germline CDR1 is SNHLY and CDR2 FYNNEI. This CDR3 reads CASRPRLASPRETQYF. The CDR3 coding sequence is TGTGCCAGCAGGCCTCGACTAGCGAGCCCTCGAGAGACCCAGTACTTC.

In its sample, this clone was seen a few times. The V gene is TRBV5-1, the J gene TRBJ2-1; 13 nucleotides align to TRBD2. The V gene end was trimmed by 3 bases and the J gene end by 3 bases; junction bases not matched to a gene: 6. The CDR3 consists of 17 residues. Germline V gene lookup returns CDR1 SGHRS and CDR2 YFSETQ. This chain's CDR3 is CASSSSTSGGFYNEQFF. CDR3 bases: TGCGCCAGCAGCTCCTCGACTAGCGGGGGGTTCTACAATGAGCAGTTCTTC.

The gene calls are TRBV11-3 and TRBJ2-3, with 9 positions matching TRBD2. The CDR3 is made up of 15 amino acids. Germline V gene data show CDR1 as SGHNT and CDR2 as YENEEA. V lost 8 bases and J lost 6; bases outside the gene matches: 12. CDR3 residues: CASAPSGLASDTQYF. DNA of the CDR3: TGTGCCAGCGCCCCTTCGGGACTAGCAAGCGATACGCAGTATTTT.

J is TRBJ2-5 and V is TRBV9, with TRBD2 as a possible D gene (6 bases). The V gene lost 1 base and the J gene lost 5 bases, with 12 bases spanning the gap. Looked up from germline, CDR1 is SGDLS and CDR2 is YYNGEE. This CDR3 region has 14 residues. CDR3 bases: TGTGCCAGCAGCGTATCCAGGGCGGGGGAGACCCAGTACTTC. Protein sequence: CASSVSRAGETQYF.

The rearrangement links TRBV18 to TRBJ2-3, with TRBD1 matching over 8 bases. The CDR3 extends over 15 amino acids. The J segment lost 6 bases and the V segment lost 1 base, leaving 6 bases of the junction unmatched. The germline CDR1 and CDR2 sequences are KGHSH and LQKENI. For the CDR3, the DNA is TGTGCCAGCTCACCACTCGGACAGGGTCTTGATACGCAGTATTTT. Its translation is CASSPLGQGLDTQYF.

V usage is TRBV9 and J usage is TRBJ2-5; possible D gene TRBD2, 5 bases. The CDR3 is 15 amino acids. Trimming took 2 bases from V and 5 from J, leaving 16 bases between them. Germline-derived CDR1 and CDR2 are SGDLS and YYNGEE. The CDR3: CASSVGSVGRETQYF. The CDR3 DNA is TGTGCCAGCAGCGTTGGGAGCGTCGGTAGGGAGACCCAGTACTTC.

V is TRBV5-6 and J is TRBJ1-1, with D possibly matching TRBD1 (6 bases). Germline loops: CDR1 SGHDT, CDR2 YYEEEE. With 3 bases removed from V and 1 base from J, the gap between germline ends came to 13 bases. This CDR3 is built from 15 residues. CDR3 loop: CASSYTGSQNTEAFF. The CDR3 DNA sequence: TGTGCCAGCAGCTACACAGGGTCCCAGAACACTGAAGCTTTCTTT.

This clone was observed a single time. The chain combines TRBV4-1 with TRBJ2-7; perhaps TRBD1 as D (7 bases). Germline CDR1 reads MGHRA; CDR2 reads YSYEKL. V was trimmed by 5 bases and J by 0 bases, leaving 17 bases between them. The CDR3 is 16 amino acids. The CDR3 DNA reads as TGCGCCAGCAGCTCCAACGGAGGGGGCTACTCCTACGAGCAGTACTTC. This gives the protein CASSSNGGGYSYEQYF.

The V and J genes are TRBV7-8 and TRBJ2-5; no clear D gene. The V gene lost 6 bases and the J gene lost 2 bases, with 10 bases spanning the gap. In germline, CDR1 is SGHVS, CDR2 FQNEAQ. CDR3 size: 13 residues. The CDR3 region is CASRLRPQETQYF. As DNA, the CDR3 is TGTGCCAGCAGACTGCGTCCTCAAGAGACCCAGTACTTC.